This T cell receptor beta chain was profiled in a study of shared clonotypes between healthy human individuals. Turning to the study itself: Each donor had three CD4 naive, three CD4 memory, two CD8 naive and one CD8 memory plate.

Libraries were prepared by immunoSEQ multiplex PCR; TCRdb keeps only in-frame clonotypes and omits some of them. The table shows about 2.1 million clones, with 85% to 95% occurring only once. Naive CD8 cells lacked CD45RO and underwent positive selection for CCR7, leaving out terminally differentiated effector memory CD45RA+ cells. From germline, CDR1 is MNHEY and CDR2 SMNVEV (reference sequence). V lost 6 bases, J lost 4 bases, and 15 bases lay in between. The CDR3 sequence is 15 residues long. V is TRBV27 and J is TRBJ1-4; D is unclear. Sequenced input: naive CD8+ T cells from PBMCs. The source of this sequence is a man between 18 and 35 years old in good health. Some clones in this sample may be carry-over from other donors' samples. The CDR3 coding sequence is TGTGCCAGCAGCCCATACAGCGTATATAATGAAAAACTGTTTTTT. This sequence encodes CASSPYSVYNEKLFF.